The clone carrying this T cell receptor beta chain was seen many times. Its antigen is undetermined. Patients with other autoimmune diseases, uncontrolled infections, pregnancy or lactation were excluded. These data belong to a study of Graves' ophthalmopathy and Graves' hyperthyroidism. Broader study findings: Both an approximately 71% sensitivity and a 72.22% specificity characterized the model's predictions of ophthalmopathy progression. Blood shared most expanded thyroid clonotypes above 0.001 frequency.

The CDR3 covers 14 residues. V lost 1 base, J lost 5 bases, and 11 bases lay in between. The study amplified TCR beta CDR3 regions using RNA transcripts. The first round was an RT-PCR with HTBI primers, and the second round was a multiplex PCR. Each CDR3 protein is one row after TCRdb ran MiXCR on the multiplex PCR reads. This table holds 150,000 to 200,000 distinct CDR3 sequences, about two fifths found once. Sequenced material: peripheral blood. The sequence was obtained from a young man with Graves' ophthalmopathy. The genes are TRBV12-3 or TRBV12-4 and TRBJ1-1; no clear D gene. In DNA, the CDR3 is TGTGCCAGCAGTTTAGTTGCGGGCTATACTGAAGCTTTCTTT. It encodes CASSLVAGYTEAFF.